Presented here are 10 T cell receptor beta chains from one specimen sequenced in a study of T cells in localized non-small cell lung cancer. Profiled with immunoSEQ multiplex PCR; TCRdb holds only in-frame clones, not every one. The sample comprises fewer than 6,000 clones, around 84% of which are singletons, and roughly 8.6% rests with the top ten. The sequencing used PBMCs, collected before any cancer treatment. The receptors come from a woman between 35 and 75 years old with stage II lung adenocarcinoma.

The chain has TRBV4-1 and TRBJ2-2; D remains ambiguous. The V end lost 0 bases, the J end lost 5 bases, and 16 bases lay between the germline ends. The CDR3 covers 17 residues. Germline V gene data show CDR1 as MGHRA and CDR2 as YSYEKL. In DNA, the CDR3 is TGCGCCAGCAGCCAAGAAAAGGCTGGACCGTCGACCGGGGAGCTGTTTTTT. Translating gives CASSQEKAGPSTGELFF.

V gene TRBV21-1 combines with J gene TRBJ2-5; TRBD1 is the table's D call and was not checked against the DNA. TRBV21-1 constitutes a pseudogene. This CDR3 has 15 amino acids. The CDR3 DNA follows: TGTGCCAGCAGCAAAGAGGGACAGGGGGCAGAGACCCAGTACTTC. Translated: CASSKEGQGAETQYF.

The chain joins TRBV27 to TRBJ1-1, with D uncertain. The CDR3 runs to 15 residues. CDR1 is MNHEY, CDR2 SMNVEV, per germline (reference sequence). Trimming took off 3 bases at V and 0 bases at J, with 11 bases between the two ends. The CDR3 DNA reads as TGTGCCAGCAGTTTTGAGGCCGGGTTGAACACTGAAGCTTTCTTT. This gives the protein CASSFEAGLNTEAFF.

J is TRBJ2-3 and V is TRBV27; TRBD1 matches at 8 bases. CDR1 MNHEY and CDR2 SMNVEV come from the germline V gene (reference sequence). J lost 2 bases, V lost 5 bases, and 9 bases had no gene match. This CDR3 contains 16 residues. In DNA, the CDR3 is TGTGCCAGCAGTCCGGGACAGGTTTCCTTCACAGATACGCAGTATTTT. Translation gives CASSPGQVSFTDTQYF.

The chain has TRBV28 and TRBJ1-5, with a possible D match to TRBD1 (6 bases). The CDR3 totals 14 residues. Trimming took off 5 bases at V and 2 bases at J, with 10 bases between the two ends. Germline assignment: CDR1 MDHEN and CDR2 SYDVKM. CDR3 sequence reads: CASSTGTGNQPQHF. Written as DNA, the CDR3 is TGTGCCAGCAGTACAGGGACTGGCAATCAGCCCCAGCATTTT.

The V call is TRBV21-1, the J call TRBJ1-1; the table's TRBD1 call for D was not verified on the DNA. TRBV21-1 is given as a pseudogene. The CDR3 has 16 amino acids. The CDR3 nucleotides are TGTGCCAGCAGTGAAACGATATACACAATTCGCACTGAAGCTTTCTTT. As protein: CASSETIYTIRTEAFF.

This chain connects TRBV2 to TRBJ2-7; D unclear. The V gene's germline CDR1 is SNHLY and CDR2 FYNNEI. V dropped 3 bases and J dropped 3 bases, with 3 bases sitting between them. The CDR3 consists of 11 residues. Here the CDR3 reads CASSEVYEQYF. CDR3 in DNA: TGTGCCAGCAGTGAGGTCTACGAGCAGTACTTC.

The rearrangement joins TRBV23-1 to TRBJ2-3; 7 positions agree with TRBD1. TRBV23-1 counts as an open reading frame of uncertain function. J lost 1 base, V lost 3 bases, and 10 bases had no gene match. This CDR3 comprises 17 residues. CDR3 amino acids: CASSQLRRDSGTDTQYF. Written as DNA, the CDR3 is TGCGCCAGCAGTCAGCTAAGACGGGACAGTGGCACAGATACGCAGTATTTT.

CDR3 DNA sequence: TGTGCCAGCAGCCCCCTCTCGAACAATGAGCAGTTCTTC. Residues: CASSPLSNNEQFF. The chain is built from TRBV7-9 and TRBJ2-1; no definite D call. Germline V gene sequence: CDR1 SEHNR, CDR2 FQNEAQ (reference sequence). V lost 5 bases, J lost 5 bases, and 10 bases lay in between. The CDR3 length is 13 residues.

V usage is TRBV7-2 and J usage is TRBJ2-1, with D perhaps matching TRBD2 (5 bases). The CDR3 runs 15 residues. In germline, CDR1 is SGHTA, CDR2 FQGNSA. Trimming took off 2 bases at V and 3 bases at J, with 11 bases between the two ends. Here the CDR3 reads CASSLSGGRYNEQFF. The CDR3 DNA reads as TGTGCCAGCAGCTTATCGGGCGGGCGCTACAATGAGCAGTTCTTC.